This note documents a single TCR beta chain sequence. A much larger clone differs from this one at a single base, so this may be a read error. Investigators prepared the TCR beta libraries by applying iRepertoire HTBI primers and Arm-PCR of CDR3 regions. One entry per CDR3 protein results from TCRdb running MiXCR on the multiplex PCR reads. The sample carries 380,000 or so distinct CDR3 sequences, 15% to 20% recorded once. The V gene's germline CDR1 is MDHEN and CDR2 SYDVKM. The CDR3 spans 12 residues. Time point reported: newly diagnosed GD, antithyroid drugs for less than 3 months. The TCR library was made from RNA extracted from PBMCs. The data are from a study of regulatory T cells in long-lasting Graves disease. Background on the study: Antithyroid drugs had been taken under 3 months by newly diagnosed Graves' patients.

The same specimen was also included in a second study, on T cells in Graves' hyperthyroidism and ophthalmopathy.

The clonotype was recovered from a woman aged 18-30 years with Graves disease. Specimen: peripheral blood mononuclear cells (PBMCs), collected at new diagnosis, from a patient treated with antithyroid drugs. The gene calls are TRBV28 and TRBJ1-1, with D possibly TRBD1 on 5 matching bases. As DNA, the CDR3 is TGTACCAGCAGTTGGGGCAGGACTGAAGCTTTCTTT. This encodes CTSSWGRTEAFF.